This T cell receptor (beta chain) came from a study of OX40 agonist ivuxolimab in advanced cancers. In terms of the full investigation: Ivuxolimab was a fully human IgG2 agonistic monoclonal antibody targeting the costimulatory receptor OX40 (CD134). Partial responses occurred in three dose-escalation patients: two with cutaneous melanoma and one with hepatocellular carcinoma. In the dose-escalation cohort, 65% to 90% of patients were male, and the mean age was approximately 60 years, with a range of about 23 to 85. Intravenous ivuxolimab was administered to patients every 2 weeks at six dose levels: 0.01, 0.1, 0.3, 1.5, 3 and 10 mg/kg. Peripheral TCRbeta sequencing was intended to test whether TCR sequence diversity was altered and clonal T-cell expansion was caused by ivuxolimab. The paper reports the monotherapy dose-escalation portion (N = 52 patients) of the phase I ivuxolimab trial. Among the roughly 52 dose-escalation patients, around 20 had hepatocellular carcinoma, approximately 15 melanoma, 9 renal cell carcinoma and 9 head and neck cancer. Patients were allowed to have had prior anti-PD-1, anti-PD-L1 or anti-CTLA-4 therapy, and around 37% of the dose-escalation patients had previously received checkpoint inhibitors.

The trial excluded patients who had a history of autoimmune disease or were on systemic immunosuppression. Peripheral blood for TCR sequencing was collected from all dose cohorts at baseline, on cycle 4 day 1, and on cycle 7 day 1. The samples were drawn from a first-in-human, open-label, multicenter phase I dose-escalation trial of ivuxolimab. The trial enrolled adults with locally advanced or metastatic head and neck squamous cell, hepatocellular, melanoma or renal cell carcinoma. Before TCR sequencing, CD4+ T cells and CD8+ T cells from peripheral blood were sorted into separate populations. Study-level results and caveats: The antigen specificity of the peripheral T cells that underwent clonal expansion was not determined. In the 0.1-3.0 mg/kg groups, partial responders were among the patients with the lowest normalized peripheral clonal expansion, particularly in CD8+ T cells. After ivuxolimab, more expanded clones were found on average in CD8+ T cells than in CD4+ T cells. At doses of 0.1 to 3.0 mg/kg, clonal expansion of both CD4+ and CD8+ T cells in blood was seen between baseline and week 6. Low levels of normalized T-cell clonal expansion were also seen in some patients who did not respond.

This clone turned up a few times. This receptor's antigen is unknown. No base quality values were provided; no much bigger clone lies one nucleotide off. The germline V gene provides CDR1 MDHEN and CDR2 SYDVKM. A distance of 11 bases separates the germline ends of V and J, which lose 5 bases and 4 bases respectively. Including the terminal cysteine and phenylalanine, the CDR3 comprises 13 residues. The sequence is cut down to CDR3 DNA, 39 bases in frame from base 1. To sequence the TCRbeta CDR3 region, genomic DNA was isolated from the sorted cells. The immunoSEQ Assay was used for sequencing of TCRbeta CDR3 regions. TCRdb re-hosts the immuneACCESS table, in-frame sequences only. Its copies lack some clones; in the studies checked, an unresolved V gene accounts for under half of them, and the cause for the rest is not known. The sample table records about 50,000 clones; roughly 90% of these occur just once. The biggest ten clones account for 3.5% to 4.5% of the sample.

This clonotype was obtained from an adult with an advanced solid tumor such as melanoma, head and neck, liver or kidney cancer. The source was CD4+ or CD8+ T cells sorted from blood, collected in a trial of the OX40 agonist ivuxolimab. The chain was built from TRBV28 and TRBJ1-1, with a weak D call of TRBD1 (5 bases match). This receptor has the CDR3 CASSRGLGTEAFF. The DNA sequence is as follows: TGTGCCAGCAGTAGGGGTTTAGGCACTGAAGCTTTCTTT. Outside the CDR3, residues come from the reference TRBV28 and TRBJ1-1 proteins, so the full variable domain is: DVKVTQSSRYLVKRTGEKVFLECVQDMDHENMFWYRQDPGLGLRLIYFSYDVKMKEKGDIPEGYSVSREKKERFSLILESASTNQTSMYLCASSRGLGTEAFFGQGTRLTVV.